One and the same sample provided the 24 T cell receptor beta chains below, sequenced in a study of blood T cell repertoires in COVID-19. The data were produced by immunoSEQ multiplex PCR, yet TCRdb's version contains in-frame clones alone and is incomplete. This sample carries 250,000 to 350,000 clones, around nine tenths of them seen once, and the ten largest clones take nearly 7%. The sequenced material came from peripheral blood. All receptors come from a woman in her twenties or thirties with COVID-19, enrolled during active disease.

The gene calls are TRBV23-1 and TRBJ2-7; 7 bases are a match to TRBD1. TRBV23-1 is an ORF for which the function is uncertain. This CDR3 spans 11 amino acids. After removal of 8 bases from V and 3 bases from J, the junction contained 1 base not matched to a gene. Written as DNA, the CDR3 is TGCGCCAGCTACAGGGGCTACGAGCAGTACTTC. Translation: CASYRGYEQYF.

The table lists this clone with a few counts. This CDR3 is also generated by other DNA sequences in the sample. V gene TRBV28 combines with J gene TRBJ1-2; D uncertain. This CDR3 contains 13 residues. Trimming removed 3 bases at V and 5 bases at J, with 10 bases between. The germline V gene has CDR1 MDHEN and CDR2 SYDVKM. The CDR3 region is CASSFRGLYGYTF. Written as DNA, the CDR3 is TGTGCCAGCAGTTTTAGAGGGTTGTATGGCTACACCTTC.

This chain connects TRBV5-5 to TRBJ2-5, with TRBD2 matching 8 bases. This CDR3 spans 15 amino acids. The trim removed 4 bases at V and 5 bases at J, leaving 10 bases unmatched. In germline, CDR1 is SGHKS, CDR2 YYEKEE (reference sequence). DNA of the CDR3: TGTGCCAGCAGCCCGGTAGCGGGAAGTGTGGAGACCCAGTACTTC. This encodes CASSPVAGSVETQYF.

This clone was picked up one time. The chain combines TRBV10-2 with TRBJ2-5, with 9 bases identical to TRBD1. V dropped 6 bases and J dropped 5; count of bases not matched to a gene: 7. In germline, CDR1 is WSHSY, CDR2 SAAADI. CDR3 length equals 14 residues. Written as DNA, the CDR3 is TGCGCCAGCAGGAAACAGGGGGCTCTTGAGACCCAGTACTTC. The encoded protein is CASRKQGALETQYF.

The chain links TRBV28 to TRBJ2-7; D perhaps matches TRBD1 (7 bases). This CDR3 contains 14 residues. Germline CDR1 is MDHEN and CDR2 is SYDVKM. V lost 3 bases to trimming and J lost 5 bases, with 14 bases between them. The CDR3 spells CASSFAGGGNEQYF. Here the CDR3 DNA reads TGTGCCAGCAGTTTTGCAGGGGGAGGAAACGAGCAGTACTTC.

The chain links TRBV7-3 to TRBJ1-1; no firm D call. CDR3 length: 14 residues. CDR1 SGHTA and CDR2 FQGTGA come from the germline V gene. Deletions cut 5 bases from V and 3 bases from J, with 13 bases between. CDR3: CASSPSRAHTEAFF. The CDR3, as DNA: TGTGCCAGCAGCCCCTCGAGGGCTCACACTGAAGCTTTCTTT.

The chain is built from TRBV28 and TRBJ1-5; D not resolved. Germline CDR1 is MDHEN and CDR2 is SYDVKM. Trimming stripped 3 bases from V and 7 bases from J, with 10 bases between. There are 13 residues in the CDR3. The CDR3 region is CASSLRGPQPQHF. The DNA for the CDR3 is TGTGCCAGCAGTTTGCGAGGGCCGCAGCCCCAGCATTTT.

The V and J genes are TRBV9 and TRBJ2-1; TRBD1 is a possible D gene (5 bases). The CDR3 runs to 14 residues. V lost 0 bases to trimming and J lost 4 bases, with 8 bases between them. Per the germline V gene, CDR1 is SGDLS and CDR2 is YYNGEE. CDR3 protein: CASSVGGLYNEQFF. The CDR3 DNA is TGTGCCAGCAGCGTAGGGGGCCTTTACAATGAGCAGTTCTTC.

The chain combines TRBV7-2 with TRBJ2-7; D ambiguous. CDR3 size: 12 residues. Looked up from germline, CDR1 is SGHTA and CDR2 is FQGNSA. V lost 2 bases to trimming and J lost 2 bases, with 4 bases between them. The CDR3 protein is CASSLQAYEQYF. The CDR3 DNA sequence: TGTGCCAGCAGCTTACAGGCCTACGAGCAGTACTTC.

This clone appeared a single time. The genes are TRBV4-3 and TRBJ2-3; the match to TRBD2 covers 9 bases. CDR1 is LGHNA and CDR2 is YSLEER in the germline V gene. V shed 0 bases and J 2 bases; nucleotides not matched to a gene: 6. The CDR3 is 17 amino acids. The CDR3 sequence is CASSQDQSGGITDTQYF. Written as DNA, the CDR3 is TGCGCCAGCAGCCAAGATCAGAGCGGGGGGATCACAGATACGCAGTATTTT.

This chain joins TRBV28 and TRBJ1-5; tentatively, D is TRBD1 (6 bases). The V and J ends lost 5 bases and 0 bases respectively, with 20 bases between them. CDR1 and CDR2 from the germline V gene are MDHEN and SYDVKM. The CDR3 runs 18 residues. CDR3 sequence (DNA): TGTGCCAGCAGTGCCTACTACCGGGACAAATATAGCAATCAGCCCCAGCATTTT. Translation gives CASSAYYRDKYSNQPQHF.

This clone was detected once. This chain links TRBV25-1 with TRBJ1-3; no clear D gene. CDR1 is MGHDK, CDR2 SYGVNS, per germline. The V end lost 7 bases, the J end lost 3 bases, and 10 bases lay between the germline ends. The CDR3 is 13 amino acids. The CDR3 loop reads CASTHGGGNTIYF. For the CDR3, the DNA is TGTGCCAGCACCCACGGAGGTGGAAACACCATATATTTT.

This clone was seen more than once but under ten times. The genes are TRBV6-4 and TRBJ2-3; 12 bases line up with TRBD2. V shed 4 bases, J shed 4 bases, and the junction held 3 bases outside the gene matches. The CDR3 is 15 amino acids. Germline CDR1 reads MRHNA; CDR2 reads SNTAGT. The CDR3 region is CASSGLAGEADTQYF. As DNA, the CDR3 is TGTGCCAGCAGTGGACTAGCGGGAGAGGCAGATACGCAGTATTTT.

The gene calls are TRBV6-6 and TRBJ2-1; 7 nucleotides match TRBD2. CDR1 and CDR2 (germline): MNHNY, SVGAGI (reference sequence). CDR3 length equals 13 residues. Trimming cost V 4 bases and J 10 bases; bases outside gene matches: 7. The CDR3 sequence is CASSFGREWEQFF. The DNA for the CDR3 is TGTGCCAGCAGTTTTGGGCGGGAGTGGGAGCAGTTCTTC.

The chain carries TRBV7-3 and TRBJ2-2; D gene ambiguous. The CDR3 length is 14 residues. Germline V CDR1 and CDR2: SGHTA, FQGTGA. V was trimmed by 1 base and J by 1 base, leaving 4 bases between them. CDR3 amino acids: CASSLIRNTGELFF. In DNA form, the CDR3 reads TGTGCCAGCAGCTTAATCAGGAACACCGGGGAGCTGTTTTTT.

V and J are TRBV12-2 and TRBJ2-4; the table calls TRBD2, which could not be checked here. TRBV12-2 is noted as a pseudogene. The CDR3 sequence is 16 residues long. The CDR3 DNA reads TGTGCAAGTCGCTCGGGGGTGTGTTTAGCCAAAAACATTCAGTACTTC. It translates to CASRSGVCLAKNIQYF.

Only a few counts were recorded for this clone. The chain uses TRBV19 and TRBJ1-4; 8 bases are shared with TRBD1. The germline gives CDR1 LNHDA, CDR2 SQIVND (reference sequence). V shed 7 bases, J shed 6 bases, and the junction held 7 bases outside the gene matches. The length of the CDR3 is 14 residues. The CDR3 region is CASTPTGDYEKLFF. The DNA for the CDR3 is TGTGCCAGTACCCCGACAGGGGATTATGAAAAACTGTTTTTT.

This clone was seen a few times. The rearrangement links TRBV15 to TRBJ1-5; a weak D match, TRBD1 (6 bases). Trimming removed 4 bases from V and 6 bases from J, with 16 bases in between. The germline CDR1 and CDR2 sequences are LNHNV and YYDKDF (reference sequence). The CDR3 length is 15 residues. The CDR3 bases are TGTGCCACCAGCACCGGGCAGGGAGGGGGTCAGCCCCAGCATTTT. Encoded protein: CATSTGQGGGQPQHF.

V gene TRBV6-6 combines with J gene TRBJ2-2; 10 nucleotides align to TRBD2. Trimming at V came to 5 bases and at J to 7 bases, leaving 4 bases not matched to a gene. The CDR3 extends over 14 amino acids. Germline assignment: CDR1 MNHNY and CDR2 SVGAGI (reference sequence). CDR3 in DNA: TGTGCCAGCAGTCCTAGCGGGAGTGGCGGGGAGCTGTTTTTT. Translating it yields CASSPSGSGGELFF.

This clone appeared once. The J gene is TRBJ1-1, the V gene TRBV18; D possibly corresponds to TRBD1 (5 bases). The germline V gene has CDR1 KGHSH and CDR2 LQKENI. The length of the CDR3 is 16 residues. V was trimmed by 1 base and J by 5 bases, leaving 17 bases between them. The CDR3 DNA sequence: TGTGCCAGCTCACCACGGGTGGAGGGGATGCGGACTGAAGCTTTCTTT. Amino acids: CASSPRVEGMRTEAFF.

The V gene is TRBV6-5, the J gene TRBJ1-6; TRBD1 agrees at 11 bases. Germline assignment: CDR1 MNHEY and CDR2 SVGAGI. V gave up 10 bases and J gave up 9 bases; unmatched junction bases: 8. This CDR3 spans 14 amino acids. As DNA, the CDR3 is TGTGCCACCCTCCGGGGACAGGGGGGTTCACCCCTCCACTTT. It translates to CATLRGQGGSPLHF.

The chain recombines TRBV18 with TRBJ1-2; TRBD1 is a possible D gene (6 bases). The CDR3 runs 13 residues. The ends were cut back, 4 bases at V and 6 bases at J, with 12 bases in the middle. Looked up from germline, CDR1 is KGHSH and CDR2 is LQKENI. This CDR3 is CASSRGNRDGYTF. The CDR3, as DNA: TGTGCCAGCTCACGGGGGAACAGGGATGGCTACACCTTC.

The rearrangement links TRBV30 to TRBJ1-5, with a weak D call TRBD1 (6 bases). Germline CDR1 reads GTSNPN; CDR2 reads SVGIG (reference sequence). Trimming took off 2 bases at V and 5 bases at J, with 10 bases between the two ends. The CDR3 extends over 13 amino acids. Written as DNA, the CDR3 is TGTGCCTGGAGTTATGACAGGTATCAGCCCCAGCATTTT. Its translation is CAWSYDRYQPQHF.

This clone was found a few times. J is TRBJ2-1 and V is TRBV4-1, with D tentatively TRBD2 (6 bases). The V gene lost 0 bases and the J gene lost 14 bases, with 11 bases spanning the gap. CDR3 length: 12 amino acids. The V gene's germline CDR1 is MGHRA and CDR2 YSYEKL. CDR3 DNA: TGCGCCAGCAGCCAAGACAGGAGGGCCGAGTTCTTC. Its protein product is CASSQDRRAEFF.